The rows below give T cell receptor beta chains drawn from one sample of a study of T-cell reconstitution after alpha-beta-depleted transplantation in children. TCRdb reprocessed the PCR reads with MiXCR, giving one entry per CDR3 protein. Seen here are a few hundred thousand distinct CDR3 sequences, 11% observed once, and the top ten hold roughly 5.5%. Sequencing used PBMCs from the stem cell graft donor, obtained from the stem cell graft. All receptors come from a human donor who donated a stem cell graft to a child with acute myeloid leukemia. CDR3s include the opening cysteine and the closing phenylalanine or tryptophan. A D gene is named only where the DNA matches it firmly. Where a row states a size, it is once, few, many or the class of an expanded clone; other rows omit it.

CDR3nt	CDR3aa	abundance	v_gene	j_gene	d_gene
TGCAGTGTTCTGCTAGGGAATCAGCCCCAGCATTTT	CSVLLGNQPQHF	-	TRBV20-1	TRBJ1-5	-
TGCAGTGCTAGAGCTGGGCCAGAGACCCAGTACTTC	CSARAGPETQYF	few	TRBV20-1	TRBJ2-5	-
TGTGCCAGCAGGGGACAGCCCCTCATTAATTCACCCCTCCACTTT	CASRGQPLINSPLHF	few	TRBV6-1	TRBJ1-6	TRBD1
TGTGCCAGCAGCTCTGGGAACTACGAGCAGTACTTC	CASSSGNYEQYF	-	TRBV5-5	TRBJ2-7	-
TGCGCCAGCAGCTTGGGGCACCGGAACACCGGGGAGCTGTTTTTT	CASSLGHRNTGELFF	few	TRBV5-1	TRBJ2-2	-
TGCGCCAGCAGCGGGGCGTCTGGGGCCAACGTCCTGACTTTC	CASSGASGANVLTF	few	TRBV5-1	TRBJ2-6	-
TGCGCCAGCCGTTCGCTCAGTTTTTCCAATGAGCAGTTCTTC	CASRSLSFSNEQFF	once	TRBV5-1	TRBJ2-1	-
TGTGCCAGCAGCTTGGCGCCCGGGCCTCAAAACATTCAGTACTTC	CASSLAPGPQNIQYF	few	TRBV5-6	TRBJ2-4	-
TGCAGTGCTAGAGTGGGGTATGAGACCCAGTACTTC	CSARVGYETQYF	few	TRBV20-1	TRBJ2-5	-
TGTGCCAGTATAAAGACAGAAGGCCAGCCCCAGCATTTT	CASIKTEGQPQHF	once	TRBV19	TRBJ1-5	-
TGTGCCAGCAGCAAAGCGGGAGCCAAAAACATTCAGTACTTC	CASSKAGAKNIQYF	few	TRBV21-1	TRBJ2-4	-
TGTGCCACCAGTGATTTAAGTTCGGGGGAGGTGATTGGCTCCTACAATGAGCAGTTCTTC	CATSDLSSGEVIGSYNEQFF	few	TRBV24-1	TRBJ2-1	-
TGTGCCAGCAACAGGACAGGGACCCCCGGGGAGACCCAGTACTTC	CASNRTGTPGETQYF	-	TRBV6-4	TRBJ2-5	TRBD1
TGCAGTGCTATACTCGACGGGAAACTGTTTTTT	CSAILDGKLFF	-	TRBV20-1	TRBJ1-4	-
TGCGCCAGCAGGGCGACAGGGGTCAAAAACATTCAGTACTTC	CASRATGVKNIQYF	few	TRBV5-1	TRBJ2-4	TRBD1
TGTGCCAGCAGTTACTCTAGCGGGAGACTTGATGAGCAGTTCTTC	CASSYSSGRLDEQFF	-	TRBV6-2/TRBV6-3	TRBJ2-1	TRBD2
TGTGCCAGCAGTTATAGAAACACCATATATTTT	CASSYRNTIYF	many	TRBV12-3/TRBV12-4	TRBJ1-3	-
TGTGCCAGCAGCTCACTGACAGGAAGCACTGAAGCTTTCTTT	CASSSLTGSTEAFF	many	TRBV7-2	TRBJ1-1	-
TGTGCCAGCAGCGTAGACCCGGATAGGGACCAAGAGACCCAGTACTTC	CASSVDPDRDQETQYF	-	TRBV9	TRBJ2-5	-
TGCAGCGTTGTCGACAGACACTCTGGAAACACCATATATTTT	CSVVDRHSGNTIYF	-	TRBV29-1	TRBJ1-3	-
TGTGCCAGCAGTTTTGCGGGAGGTCACAATGAGCAGTTCTTC	CASSFAGGHNEQFF	few	TRBV12-3/TRBV12-4	TRBJ2-1	TRBD2
TGTGCCAGCATGCTGGGTTCGCCTCTAGCCAAAAACATTCAGTACTTC	CASMLGSPLAKNIQYF	-	TRBV12-3/TRBV12-4	TRBJ2-4	-
TGCAGTGCTGAGAATCCCAAGCCCGAGCAGTTCTTC	CSAENPKPEQFF	-	TRBV20-1	TRBJ2-1	-
TGTGCCAGCAGTTTATATTCATTAATCACAGATACGCAGTATTTT	CASSLYSLITDTQYF	-	TRBV27	TRBJ2-3	-
TGCAGTGCTACCCCGACTAGCGGGACGCTCGAGCAGTACTTC	CSATPTSGTLEQYF	-	TRBV20-1	TRBJ2-7	TRBD2
TGCGCCAGCAGCCAAGAGGTCCTTTCCTACGAGCAGTACTTC	CASSQEVLSYEQYF	many	TRBV4-3	TRBJ2-7	-
TGTGCCAGCAGACCCCCGGACAGGGGGCAAGTTACGCAGTATTTT	CASRPPDRGQVTQYF	-	TRBV6-1	TRBJ2-3	TRBD1